Sequencing of this TCR beta chain was carried out in a study of molecular identifiers for immune sequencing clone quantification. Across the study: The replicates split RNA from approximately 22,000 or 94,000 naive CD8 cells five ways and sequenced four. Study conclusions and caveats: Amid fewer than 1.3 million naive cells, spiked Jurkat TCR RNA from one cell was reportedly still detectable. Clones above 20 RNA copies held over 99% of effector molecules, under 1% in naive cells.

Both previously described methods and listed TCR primers were employed to make bulk TCR libraries. TCRdb itself ran the PCR reads through MiXCR, one entry per CDR3 protein. The top ten clones hold 0.78% of a sample with roughly 630,000 distinct CDR3 sequences, 25% of them seen once. Per the germline V gene, CDR1 is LNHNV and CDR2 is YYDKDF (reference sequence). The CDR3 sequence is 16 residues long. Trimming took off 6 bases at V and 0 bases at J, with 15 bases between the two ends. Worth noting for this clonotype: The antigen is not known.

The V and J genes are TRBV15 and TRBJ1-5, with D possibly TRBD1 on 5 matching bases. Sequenced input: naive CD8+ T cells from blood, with Jurkat cell RNA spiked in. This sample's subset: FACS-sorted CD8+CD4-CCR7+CD45RA+ naive T cells. The origin of this receptor is a human donor in good health. Some libraries in this study had Jurkat cell RNA spiked in. CDR3 residues: CATREDKIYSNQPQHF. DNA for the CDR3: TGTGCCACCAGGGAGGACAAAATCTATAGCAATCAGCCCCAGCATTTT. The full variable domain, rest sourced from reference TRBV15 and TRBJ1-5, is DAMVIQNPRYQVTQFGKPVTLSCSQTLNHNVMYWYQQKSSQAPKLLFHYYDKDFNNEADTPDNFQSRRPNTSFCFLDIRSPGLGDTAMYLCATREDKIYSNQPQHFGDGTRLSIL.